The T cell receptor beta chain under discussion was sequenced for a study of T-cell memory formation after mild COVID-19. General study findings and limits: Mainly in CM and EM were contracting CD4+ clones; CD8+ were in EMRA. The authors left the SARS-CoV-2 specificity of second-wave clones peaking on day 37 unconfirmed.

Trimming removed 2 bases from V and 5 bases from J, with 20 bases in between. Germline values: CDR1 MGHRA, CDR2 YSYEKL. The CDR3 length is 17 residues. TCRdb processed the 5' RACE reads anew with MiXCR; each CDR3 protein has one entry. The sample holds 140,000 or so distinct CDR3 sequences, 11% to 15% seen once. This clonotype was counted only a few times. Its antigen is not known. The sequence was obtained from an adult woman who had mild COVID-19 (a few samples of this study predate the infection). Cell type and time point are not known. V usage is TRBV4-1 and J usage is TRBJ2-3; TRBD1 or TRBD2 may be the D gene (7 bases each). The specimen sequenced was PBMCs or a T cell subset sorted from them (not recorded which). CDR3 nucleotides: TGCGCCAGCAGCCAATCCCGACAGGGAGGGCGAGTAGATACGCAGTATTTT. Its translation is CASSQSRQGGRVDTQYF.